This TCR beta chain was documented in a study of identical twins. TCRdb itself ran the 5' RACE reads through MiXCR, one entry per CDR3 protein. The profile covers around 480,000 distinct CDR3 sequences, with 14% appearing a single time and about 1% taken by the ten largest. The V segment lost 1 base and the J segment 6 bases; nucleotides outside the gene matches: 13. The CDR3 spans 18 residues. Germline V lookup: CDR1 MNHEY, CDR2 SVGEGT. There are a few counts of this clonotype. Every donor was a healthy Caucasian. These data also featured in a second study, about yellow fever vaccine responses in identical twins.

V gene TRBV6-2 or TRBV6-3 combines with J gene TRBJ2-1; 9 nucleotides line up with TRBD2. Sequencing input: CD4+ T cells sorted from blood. The origin of this receptor is a woman younger than 30 in good health. The CDR3 loop is CASSYFGKVAGERNEQFF. The CDR3 region has the DNA TGTGCCAGCAGTTACTTCGGTAAGGTAGCGGGAGAACGCAATGAGCAGTTCTTC.